This T cell receptor beta chain was captured by sequencing in a study of T cells in Graves' hyperthyroidism and ophthalmopathy. The overall study: Peripheral blood draws took place at initial diagnosis, ahead of any treatment.

Germline lookup yields CDR1 SGHDT and CDR2 YYEEEE. Deletions cut 4 bases from V and 0 bases from J, with 8 bases between. This CDR3 spans 14 amino acids. There are a few counts of this clonotype. As yet, its antigen is unknown. There were TCR beta CDR3 regions amplified from RNA transcripts. The HTBI primer set drove a first-round RT-PCR of the TCR CDR3. TCRdb re-called the multiplex PCR reads through MiXCR, storing one row per CDR3 protein. Here the sample spans 600,000 or so distinct CDR3 sequences, 15% to 20% being singletons. Study-level findings and limits: Most thyroid-expanded clonotypes above 0.001 were also found in blood.

The origin of this receptor is a woman aged 30 to 39 with Graves' hyperthyroidism. The chain combines TRBV5-6 with TRBJ1-3; D not resolved. The sample was blood. As DNA, the CDR3 is TGTGCCAGCAGCCCTTACTTCTCTGGAAACACCATATATTTT. Residues: CASSPYFSGNTIYF.